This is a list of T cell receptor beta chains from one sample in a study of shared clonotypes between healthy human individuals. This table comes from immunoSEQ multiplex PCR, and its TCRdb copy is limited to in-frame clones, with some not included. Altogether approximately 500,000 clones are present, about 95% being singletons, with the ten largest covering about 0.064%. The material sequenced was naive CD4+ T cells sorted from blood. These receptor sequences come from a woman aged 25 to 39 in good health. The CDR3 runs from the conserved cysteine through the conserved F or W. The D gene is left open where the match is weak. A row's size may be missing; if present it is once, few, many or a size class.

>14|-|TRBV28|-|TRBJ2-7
CASSLFGGEYEQYF
TGTGCCAGCAGTTTATTCGGGGGCGAGTACGAGCAGTACTTC
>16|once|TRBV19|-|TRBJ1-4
CASSFPLQSTNEKLFF
TGTGCCAGTAGTTTCCCGCTACAGTCAACTAATGAAAAACTGTTTTTT
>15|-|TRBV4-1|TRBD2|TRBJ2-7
CASSQGAGVSYEQYF
TGCGCCAGCAGCCAAGGAGCGGGAGTGTCCTACGAGCAGTACTTC
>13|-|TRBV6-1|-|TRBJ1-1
CASSEAARHKAFF
TGTGCCAGCAGTGAAGCCGCGCGACACAAAGCTTTCTTT
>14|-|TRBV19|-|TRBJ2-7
CASRSGSGSYEQYF
TGTGCCAGTCGTTCTGGGTCTGGCTCCTACGAGCAGTACTTC
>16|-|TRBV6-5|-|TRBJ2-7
CASSFPQGGNSYEQYF
TGTGCCAGCAGTTTTCCTCAGGGGGGGAACTCCTACGAGCAGTACTTC
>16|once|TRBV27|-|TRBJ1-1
CASAPKPGHVNTEAFF
TGTGCCAGCGCTCCGAAACCGGGACACGTGAACACTGAAGCTTTCTTT
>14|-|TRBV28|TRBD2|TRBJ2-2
CASGLLARTGELFF
TGTGCCAGCGGACTACTAGCGCGAACCGGGGAGCTGTTTTTT
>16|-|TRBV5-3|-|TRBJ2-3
CARSTLSGESTDTQYF
TGTGCCAGAAGCACCCTTAGCGGAGAAAGCACAGATACGCAGTATTTT
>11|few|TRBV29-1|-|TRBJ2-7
CSVGQEYEQYF
TGCAGCGTTGGACAGGAGTACGAGCAGTACTTC
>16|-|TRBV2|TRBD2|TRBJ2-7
CASSEISPSGRGEQYF
TGTGCCAGCAGTGAGATATCGCCTAGCGGGAGAGGTGAGCAGTACTTC
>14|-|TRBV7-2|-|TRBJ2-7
CASSLGSLTYEQYF
TGTGCCAGCAGCTTAGGCAGCTTAACCTACGAGCAGTACTTC
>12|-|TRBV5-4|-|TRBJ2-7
CASSLPEDEQYF
TGTGCCAGCAGCTTGCCCGAGGACGAGCAGTACTTC
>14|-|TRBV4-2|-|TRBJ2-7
CASSQERTSYEQYF
TGTGCCAGCAGCCAAGAACGGACTTCCTACGAGCAGTACTTC
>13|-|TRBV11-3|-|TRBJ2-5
CASSLGRQETQYF
TGTGCCAGCAGCTTAGGCCGGCAAGAGACCCAGTACTTC
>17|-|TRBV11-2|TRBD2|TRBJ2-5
CASSLDGLAGGAETQYF
TGTGCCAGCAGCTTAGATGGACTAGCAGGAGGCGCGGAGACCCAGTACTTC
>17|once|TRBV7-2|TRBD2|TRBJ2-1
CASSSVAGLSTRNEQFF
TGTGCCAGCAGCTCCGTAGCGGGACTATCAACGAGGAATGAGCAGTTCTTC
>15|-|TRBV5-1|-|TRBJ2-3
CASSPRRRGTDTQYF
TGCGCCAGCAGCCCAAGACGGAGGGGCACAGATACGCAGTATTTT
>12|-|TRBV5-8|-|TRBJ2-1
CASSLWASEQFF
TGTGCCAGCAGCTTGTGGGCTTCTGAGCAGTTCTTC
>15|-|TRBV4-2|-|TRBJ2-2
CASSIWRGNTGELFF
TGTGCCAGCAGTATTTGGCGGGGGAACACCGGGGAGCTGTTTTTT
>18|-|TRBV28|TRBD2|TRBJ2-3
CASSSLHSGRTHIDTQYF
TGTGCCAGCAGTTCACTCCATAGCGGGAGGACCCATATTGATACGCAGTATTTT
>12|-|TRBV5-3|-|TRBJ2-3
CARSLLGDTQYF
TGTGCCAGAAGCTTGTTAGGGGATACGCAGTATTTT
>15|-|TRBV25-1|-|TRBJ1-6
CASSESGAGDSPLHF
TGTGCCAGCAGTGAATCCGGGGCTGGGGATTCACCCCTCCACTTT
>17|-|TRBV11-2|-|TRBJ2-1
CASSLDRARSSYNEQFF
TGTGCCAGCAGCTTAGATCGGGCTAGGAGCTCCTACAATGAGCAGTTCTTC
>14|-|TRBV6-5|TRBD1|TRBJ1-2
CASSPMTGGYGYTF
TGTGCCAGCAGTCCAATGACAGGGGGCTATGGCTACACCTTC
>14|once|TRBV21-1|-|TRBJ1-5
CASTGVRVYQPQHF
TGTGCCAGCACGGGAGTTAGGGTCTATCAGCCCCAGCATTTT
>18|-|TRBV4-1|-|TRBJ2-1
CASSQVGVRDVTYNEQFF
TGCGCCAGCAGCCAAGTAGGGGTTAGGGATGTCACCTACAATGAGCAGTTCTTC
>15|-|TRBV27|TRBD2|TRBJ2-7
CASSLSASGIYEQYF
TGTGCCAGCAGTTTGTCGGCTAGCGGGATCTACGAGCAGTACTTC
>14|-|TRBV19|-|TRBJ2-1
CASSQQDSYNEQFF
TGTGCCAGTAGCCAACAGGACTCCTACAATGAGCAGTTCTTC